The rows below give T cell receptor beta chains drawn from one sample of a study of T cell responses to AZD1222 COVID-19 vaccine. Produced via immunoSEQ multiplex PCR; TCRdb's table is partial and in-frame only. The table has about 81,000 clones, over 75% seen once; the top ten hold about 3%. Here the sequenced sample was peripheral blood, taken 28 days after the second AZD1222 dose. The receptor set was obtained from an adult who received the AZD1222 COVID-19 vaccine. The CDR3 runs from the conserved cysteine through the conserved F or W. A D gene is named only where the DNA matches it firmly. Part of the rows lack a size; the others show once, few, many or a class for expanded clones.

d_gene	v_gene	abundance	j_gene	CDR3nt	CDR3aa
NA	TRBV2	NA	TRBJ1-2	TGTGCCAGCACGCCCTTGGGATACTATGGCTACACCTTC	CASTPLGYYGYTF
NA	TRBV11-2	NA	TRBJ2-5	TGTGCCAGCAGCTCCCTTGGACACCCCGCTGCCCAAGAGACCCAGTACTTC	CASSSLGHPAAQETQYF
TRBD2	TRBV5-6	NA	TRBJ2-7	TGTGCCAGCAGCTTCAGCGGGGGCTACGAGCAGTACTTC	CASSFSGGYEQYF
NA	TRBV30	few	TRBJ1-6	TGTGCCTGGAGTGCGTCGACAGGACAACGCCTCCACTTT	CAWSASTGQRLHF
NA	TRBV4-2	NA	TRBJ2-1	TGTGCCAGCAGCCAACATGGGGGCAGCCTAAGCTCCTACAATGAGCAGTTCTTC	CASSQHGGSLSSYNEQFF
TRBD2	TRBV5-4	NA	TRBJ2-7	TGTGCCAGCAGCAATAGCGGGGGGGCTTTCGAGCAGTACTTC	CASSNSGGAFEQYF
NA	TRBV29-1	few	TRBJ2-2	TGCAGCGTTGACAAGAACACCGGGGAGCTGTTTTTT	CSVDKNTGELFF
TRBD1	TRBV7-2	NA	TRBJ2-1	TGTGCCAGCAGTTCAACAGGGGGGCAGTTCTTC	CASSSTGGQFF
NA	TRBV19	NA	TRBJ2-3	TGTGCCAGTAGTATAGATCTTGGGGCCAGGTCCGGATATACGCAGTATTTT	CASSIDLGARSGYTQYF
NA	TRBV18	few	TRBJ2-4	TGTGCCAGCTCACCTGGAACAGGCCACAGGGCCAAAAACATTCAGTACTTC	CASSPGTGHRAKNIQYF
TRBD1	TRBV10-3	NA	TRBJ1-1	TGTGCCATCAGTGAGGCAGGGGGGGGGTCTGAAGCTTTCTTT	CAISEAGGGSEAFF
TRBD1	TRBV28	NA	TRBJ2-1	TGTGCCAGCAGTTTATGGACAGGGACGCCCTACAATGAGCAGTTCTTC	CASSLWTGTPYNEQFF
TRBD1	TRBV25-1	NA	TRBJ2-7	TGTGCCAGCAGTGGACAGGGTTTCTACGAGCAGTACTTC	CASSGQGFYEQYF
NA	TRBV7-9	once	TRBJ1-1	TGTGCCAGCAGCCTTCTCGGGGGCGCCCGTAGTCTTGAAGCTTTCTTT	CASSLLGGARSLEAFF
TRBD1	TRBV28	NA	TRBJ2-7	TGTGCCAGCAGTTCTCCGGGACAGGGGGCCTACGAGCAGTACTTC	CASSSPGQGAYEQYF
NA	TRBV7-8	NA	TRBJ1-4	TGTGCCAGCAGCTTAGTAGTGCAGGGTTATGAAAAACTGTTTTTT	CASSLVVQGYEKLFF
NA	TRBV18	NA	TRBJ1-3	TGTGCCAGCTCGCGGGACACGGACTCTGGAAACACCATATATTTT	CASSRDTDSGNTIYF
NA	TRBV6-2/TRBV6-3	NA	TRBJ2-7	TGTGCCAGCAGCCCCAGGCAGGGGCCCTACGAGCAGTACTTC	CASSPRQGPYEQYF
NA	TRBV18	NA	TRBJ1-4	TGTGCCAGCTCACCGACACTAGTTGCAACTAATGAAAAACTGTTTTTT	CASSPTLVATNEKLFF
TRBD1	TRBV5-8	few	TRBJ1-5	TGTGCCAGCAGCTTGAAACAGGGGAAAGGGCAGCCCCAGCATTTT	CASSLKQGKGQPQHF
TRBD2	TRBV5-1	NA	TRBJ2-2	TGCGCCAGCAGAATGGGACTAGCGGGCCCATCGTACACCGGGGAGCTGTTTTTT	CASRMGLAGPSYTGELFF
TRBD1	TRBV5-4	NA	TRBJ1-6	TGTGCCAGCAGCTTGGGCCAGTCAGGGGGTAGGTCACCCCTCCACTTT	CASSLGQSGGRSPLHF
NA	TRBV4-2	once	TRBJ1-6	TGTGCCAGCAGCCAAGAAGTGGGTTATGGTTCACCCCTCCACTTT	CASSQEVGYGSPLHF
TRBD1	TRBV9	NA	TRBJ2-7	TGTGCCAGCAGCAGCCGGGACAGCTCCTACGAGCAGTACTTC	CASSSRDSSYEQYF
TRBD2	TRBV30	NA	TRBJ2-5	TGTGCCTGGACCCTGGGCGGGAGGGAGACCCAGTACTTC	CAWTLGGRETQYF
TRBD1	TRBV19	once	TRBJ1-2	TGTGCCAGTAGCCGGGGACAGGTGTTTTATGGCTACACCTTC	CASSRGQVFYGYTF
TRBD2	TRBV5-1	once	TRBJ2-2	TGCGCCAGCATCAACACTCTAGCGGGCGGGACCGGGGAGCTGTTTTTT	CASINTLAGGTGELFF
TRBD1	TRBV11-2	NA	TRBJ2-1	TGTGCCAGCAGCTTGACGACAGGGAACAATGAGCAGTTCTTC	CASSLTTGNNEQFF
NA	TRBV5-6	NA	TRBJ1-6	TGTGCCAGCAGCTTGGGCCAGGGCTCCTATAATTCACCCCTCCACTTT	CASSLGQGSYNSPLHF
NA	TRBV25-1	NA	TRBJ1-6	TGTGCCAGCAGTTGGACGAGCTCCTATAATTCACCCCTCCACTTT	CASSWTSSYNSPLHF
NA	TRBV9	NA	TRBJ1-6	TGTGCCAGCAGCCCACCCCCCGGGGTCTATAATTCACCCCTCCACTTT	CASSPPPGVYNSPLHF
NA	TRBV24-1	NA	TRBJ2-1	TGTGCCACCAGTGAGGGCAGGGTCTACAATGAGCAGTTCTTC	CATSEGRVYNEQFF
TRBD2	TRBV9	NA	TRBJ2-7	TGTGCCAGCAGCGCGGGACTATACAATTCCTACGAGCAGTACTTC	CASSAGLYNSYEQYF
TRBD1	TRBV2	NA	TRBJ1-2	TGTGCCAGCAGCGTATCCGAGACAGGGGTTAGCTATGGCTACACCTTC	CASSVSETGVSYGYTF
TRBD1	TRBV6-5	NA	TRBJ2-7	TGTGCCAGCAAAGGGGACAGGGACGCCTACGAGCAGTACTTC	CASKGDRDAYEQYF
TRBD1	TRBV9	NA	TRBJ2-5	TGTGCCAGCAGCGTAGTTCCAGGGGGTTTAGAGACCCAGTACTTC	CASSVVPGGLETQYF
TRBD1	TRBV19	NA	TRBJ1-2	TGTGCCAGTAGTGGACAGGGACCTTATGGCTACACCTTC	CASSGQGPYGYTF
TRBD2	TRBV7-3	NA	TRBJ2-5	TGTGCCAGCAGCTTAGGGGCGGGAGTGGAAGAGACCCAGTACTTC	CASSLGAGVEETQYF
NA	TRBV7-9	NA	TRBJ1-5	TGTGCCAGCAGCTTAGTGGAGGGTCGGAATCAGCCCCAGCATTTT	CASSLVEGRNQPQHF
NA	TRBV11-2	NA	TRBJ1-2	TGTGCCAGCAGCTTAGGGGCTGGCTACACCTTC	CASSLGAGYTF
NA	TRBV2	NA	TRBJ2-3	TGTGCCAGCAGTGTTCGAGCGGCCGAGGAGGGTACGCAGTATTTT	CASSVRAAEEGTQYF
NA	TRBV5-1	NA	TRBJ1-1	TGCGCCAGCAGCATAACAGGTGACGACACTGAAGCTTTCTTT	CASSITGDDTEAFF
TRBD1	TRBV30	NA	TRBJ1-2	TGTGCCTGGACTCCCGACAGGGACTATGGCTACACCTTC	CAWTPDRDYGYTF
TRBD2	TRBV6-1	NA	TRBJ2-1	TGTGCCAGCAGTGAGCTAGCGGGAGGGTACAATGAGCAGTTCTTC	CASSELAGGYNEQFF
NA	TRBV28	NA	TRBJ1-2	TGTGCCAGCACCCCGAAAGCTTATGGCTACACCTTC	CASTPKAYGYTF
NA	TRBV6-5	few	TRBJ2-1	TGTGCCAGCAGTTACTCGAACAGTTACAATGAGCAGTTCTTC	CASSYSNSYNEQFF
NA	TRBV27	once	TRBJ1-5	TGTGCCAGCAGGTCGGCCGCGGCACAGCCCCAGCATTTT	CASRSAAAQPQHF
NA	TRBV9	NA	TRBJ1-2	TGTGCCAGCAGCGTAGAGGGAAGTAACTATGGCTACACCTTC	CASSVEGSNYGYTF
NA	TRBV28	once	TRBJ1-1	TGTGCCAGCACCTTACCCAGGGCTTTCAAGGGTGAAGCTTTCTTT	CASTLPRAFKGEAFF
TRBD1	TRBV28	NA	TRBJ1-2	TGTGCCAGCAGACCCCAGGGGGGGTTCCACACCTTC	CASRPQGGFHTF
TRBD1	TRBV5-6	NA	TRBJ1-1	TGTGCCAGCAGCTTGTTTCGGACAGGGGCTGCCACTGAAGCTTTCTTT	CASSLFRTGAATEAFF
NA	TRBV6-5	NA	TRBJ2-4	TGTGCCAGCAGTCTCTCCGGGACCGGGGAGAACATTCAGTACTTC	CASSLSGTGENIQYF
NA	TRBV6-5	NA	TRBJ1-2	TGTGCCAGCATCGACGGCAACTATGGCTACACCTTC	CASIDGNYGYTF
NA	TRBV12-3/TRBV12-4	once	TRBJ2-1	TGTGCCAGCAGTGGATATAATGAGCAGTTCTTC	CASSGYNEQFF
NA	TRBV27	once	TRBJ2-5	TGTGCCAGCAGTTTATATCGGGGAGAAGAGACCCAGTACTTC	CASSLYRGEETQYF